The 25 T cell receptor beta chains presented below share a single source sample, sequenced in a study of T cells in Graves' hyperthyroidism and ophthalmopathy. The CDR3 regions of TCR beta were amplified from RNA transcripts. First-round RT-PCR targeting the TCR CDR3 was performed with the HTBI primer set. TCRdb re-derived calls from the multiplex PCR reads in MiXCR, one entry per CDR3 protein. This sample has about 53,000 distinct CDR3 sequences; around half occur once, and the top ten carry roughly 12%. Input material: blood. The receptors were gathered from a young woman with Graves' ophthalmopathy.

This clonotype ranks as medium-sized. J is TRBJ1-5 and V is TRBV20-1; possibly TRBD1 for D (5 bases). The V end was cut by 0 bases, the J end by 5 bases, with 14 bases between. In germline, CDR1 is DFQATT, CDR2 SNEGSKA (reference sequence). The CDR3 consists of 15 residues. The CDR3, as DNA: TGCAGTGCTAGAGATAGGGGTGACAGCGATCAGCCCCAGCATTTT. It codes for CSARDRGDSDQPQHF.

This clonotype was observed at least ten times. The chain combines TRBV4-1 with TRBJ2-2, with a weak D call TRBD2 (5 bases). CDR1 and CDR2 (germline): MGHRA, YSYEKL. V gave up 4 bases and J gave up 5 bases, with 8 bases separating them. CDR3 length: 13 amino acids. The CDR3 loop is CASSRTRTGELFF. DNA for the CDR3: TGCGCCAGCAGCCGTACTAGGACCGGGGAGCTGTTTTTT.

This clonotype was seen a single time. The V call is TRBV12-3 or TRBV12-4, the J call TRBJ1-3, with D unclear. The CDR3 has 14 amino acids. Trimming took 1 base from V and 7 from J, leaving 11 bases between them. Here the CDR3 DNA reads TGTGCCAGCAGTTTAGGACTACTTCGGAACACCATATATTTT. It codes for CASSLGLLRNTIYF.

With respect to this clonotype: Mismatch with germline at one junction end may stem from a read error. The V and J genes are TRBV19 and TRBJ1-4; D is unclear. CDR1 and CDR2 (germline): LNHDA, SQIVND (reference sequence). The CDR3 runs 9 residues. Written as DNA, the CDR3 is TGTGCCAGTAGTATTGCGAGGGTCTTT. This encodes CASSIARVF.

For this clonotype: The junction departs from the called germline gene at one end, perhaps through a read error. CDR3 residues: CASSPRGLEQLF. DNA for the CDR3: TGTGCCAGCAGTCCCCGGGGGCTCGAGCAGCTCTTC. The V and J genes are TRBV6-5 and TRBJ2-1; D is perhaps TRBD1 or TRBD2 (6 bases each). The CDR3 runs to 12 residues. Germline V CDR1 and CDR2: MNHEY, SVGAGI.

This clonotype was found a few times. The chain is built from TRBV3-1 and TRBJ2-3; 9 bases fit TRBD2. Germline trimming cut 0 bases from V and 2 bases from J; bases unmatched to any gene: 6. Per germline, CDR1 LGHDT and CDR2 YNNKEL (reference sequence). The CDR3 is 17 amino acids. CDR3 residues: CASSQDTGLAFTDTQYF. The CDR3 DNA is TGTGCCAGCAGCCAAGATACCGGACTAGCGTTCACAGATACGCAGTATTTT.

The rearrangement uses TRBV7-3 and TRBJ2-7; 13 bases align to TRBD2. In germline, CDR1 is SGHTA, CDR2 FQGTGA. V gave up 3 bases and J gave up 6 bases; unmatched junction bases: 8. CDR3 length: 16 residues. CDR3 nucleotides: TGTGCCAGCAGCTTTGGACTAGCGGGAGTCCTGCGCGAGCAGTACTTC. Protein sequence: CASSFGLAGVLREQYF.

Concerning this clonotype itself: One end of the junction varies from germline; a read error may be responsible. The chain joins TRBV7-9 to TRBJ2-1; 8 nucleotides line up with TRBD2. Germline CDR1 reads SEHNR; CDR2 reads FQNEAQ (reference sequence). This CDR3 region has 15 residues. The CDR3 region is CASSQGLGRYNEQSF. CDR3 nucleotides: TGTGCCAGCAGCCAGGGACTAGGGAGATACAATGAACAGTCCTTC.

Comments on this clonotype: A read error may explain this, as a much larger clone is one base away. This rearrangement joins TRBV3-1 to TRBJ2-2, with a tentative D call TRBD2 (5 bases). The germline CDR1 and CDR2 sequences are LGHDT and YNNKEL (reference sequence). The CDR3 has 14 residues. The CDR3 loop reads CATEAVWNTEELFF. DNA of the CDR3: TGTGCCACCGAAGCGGTATGGAACACCGAGGAGCTGTTTTTT. Variable domain in full (rest from reference TRBV3-1 and TRBJ2-2): DTAVSQTPKYLVTQMGNDKSIKCEQNLGHDTMYWYKQDSKKFLKIMFSYNNKELIINETVPNRFSPKSPDKAHLNLHINSLELGDSAVYFCATEAVWNTEELFFGEGSRLTVL.

With regard to this clonotype: A read error may produce the germline difference seen at one junction end. The chain recombines TRBV2 with TRBJ2-1, with D unclear. The CDR3 runs to 16 residues. Germline V lookup: CDR1 SNHLY, CDR2 FYNNEI. The CDR3 DNA sequence: TGTGCCAGCAGTCTATTGACGAGGAGCTCCTACGATGAGCAGTTCTTC. Its protein product is CASSLLTRSSYDEQFF.

In regard to this clonotype: Because the CDR3 is missing its conserved closing phenylalanine or tryptophan, this is likely a read error. V and J are TRBV24-1 and TRBJ2-7, with D perhaps TRBD1 or TRBD2 (5 bases each). CDR1 and CDR2 from the germline V gene are KGHDR and SFDVKD. V shed 3 bases and J shed 4 bases, with 15 bases lying between them. The CDR3 totals 15 residues. DNA of the CDR3: TGTGCCACCAGTGATCCCTCCAGGGACCCTTACGAGCAGTACCTC. Encoded protein: CATSDPSRDPYEQYL.

The chain combines TRBV7-6 with TRBJ2-1, with 11 bases that match TRBD2. In germline, CDR1 is SGHVS, CDR2 FNYEAQ. CDR3 length equals 14 residues. The CDR3 sequence: CARRLAGGLNEQFF. Written as DNA, the CDR3 is TGTGCTAGACGGTTAGCGGGAGGGCTAAATGAGCAGTTCTTC. Together with reference TRBV7-6 and TRBJ2-1, the CDR3 gives the full variable domain: GAGVSQSPRYKVTKRGQDVALRCDPISGHVSLYWYRQALGQGPEFLTYFNYEAQQDKSGLPNDRFSAERPEGSISTLTIQRTEQRDSAMYRCARRLAGGLNEQFFGPGTRLTVL.

The chain recombines TRBV3-1 with TRBJ2-1, with a possible D match to TRBD2 (5 bases). The CDR3 has 14 amino acids. Per germline, CDR1 LGHDT and CDR2 YNNKEL (reference sequence). V was trimmed by 1 base and J by 8 bases, leaving 12 bases between them. The CDR3 nucleotides read TGTGCCAGCAGCCAAGCTCTCGGGGTCCATGAGCAGTTCTTC. This translates into CASSQALGVHEQFF.

Regarding this clonotype: Sequence at one end of the junction differs from germline and may be a read error. The rearrangement joins TRBV20-1 to TRBJ2-7; maybe TRBD2 (6 bases). The CDR3 loop spans 16 amino acids. Germline CDR1 DFQATT, CDR2 SNEGSKA (reference sequence). In DNA form, the CDR3 reads TGCAGTGCTAGACATCTCGGGAGAGCGAACACCGGGGAGCTGTACTTC. It translates to CSARHLGRANTGELYF.

This chain joins TRBV10-3 and TRBJ2-3; TRBD1 or TRBD2 may be the D gene (5 bases each). Germline V gene sequence: CDR1 ENHRY, CDR2 SYGVKD. There are 13 residues in the CDR3. V was pared by 11 bases and J by 2 bases, with 14 bases between. The CDR3 sequence is CAARGPDTDTQYF. Written as DNA, the CDR3 is TGTGCCGCCCGGGGCCCAGACACAGATACGCAGTATTTT.

The CDR3 sequence is CATSEGGSRSPLHF. CDR3 bases: TGTGCCACCAGTGAGGGGGGATCCCGGTCACCCCTCCACTTT. This chain links TRBV24-1 with TRBJ1-6; D is possibly TRBD1 (5 bases). In germline, CDR1 is KGHDR, CDR2 SFDVKD. The CDR3 consists of 14 residues. Trimming shortened V by 4 bases and J by 10 bases, and 13 bases separated the two germline ends.

This clonotype was observed at least ten times. J is TRBJ2-5 and V is TRBV4-1; possibly TRBD2 for D (7 bases). Looked up from germline, CDR1 is MGHRA and CDR2 is YSYEKL. The CDR3 length is 14 residues. V was cut by 4 bases and J by 7 bases, with 16 bases left in between. DNA of the CDR3: TGCGCCAGCAGCCGCGGACTAGAGGGGGTGACCCAGTACTTC. Protein sequence: CASSRGLEGVTQYF.

This rearrangement joins TRBV10-2 to TRBJ1-1; the D is unclear. The CDR3 is made up of 15 amino acids. Trimming took 8 bases from V and 5 from J, leaving 21 bases between them. Germline CDR1 reads WSHSY; CDR2 reads SAAADI. CDR3 nucleotides: TGCGCCAGCCAAGATCGGACTATTTCCGAGACTGAAGCTTTCTTT. It encodes CASQDRTISETEAFF.

This clonotype was detected once. The chain has TRBV9 and TRBJ2-1; weak D call: TRBD2 (7 bases). Between the trimmed V and J ends, which lost 3 bases and 10 bases, there was a span of 20 bases. Looked up from germline, CDR1 is SGDLS and CDR2 is YYNGEE. The CDR3 runs to 15 residues. The CDR3, as DNA: TGTGCCAGCAGCGCCAGCGGGACACCTAAGGTAGAGCAGTTCTTC. This gives the protein CASSASGTPKVEQFF.

This clonotype was seen ten or more times. An end of the junction does not agree with germline; a read error may underlie this. This chain connects TRBV7-7 to TRBJ2-3, with no clear D. Germline V gene sequence: CDR1 SSHAT, CDR2 FNYEAQ (reference sequence). The CDR3 has 14 residues. The CDR3 sequence is CASSLGQRTDTQYF. Here the CDR3 DNA reads TGTGCTAGCAGCTTAGGTCAGCGCACAGATACGCAGTATTTT.

On this clonotype itself: At one boundary the junction diverges from the germline segment, which might be a read error. The chain joins TRBV6-5 to TRBJ2-7, with TRBD2 matching over 7 bases. CDR1 is MNHEY, CDR2 SVGAGI, per germline. The length of the CDR3 is 16 residues. The CDR3 loop reads CAGSYIWEGSSYEQYF. CDR3 nucleotides: TGTGCCGGCAGTTACATTTGGGAGGGGTCATCCTACGAGCAGTACTTC.

The V gene is TRBV7-9, the J gene TRBJ1-2; possible D gene TRBD1, 5 bases. The CDR3 has 13 residues. Trimming pared 5 bases from V and 5 bases from J, leaving 12 bases between. From germline, CDR1 is SEHNR and CDR2 FQNEAQ (reference sequence). DNA for the CDR3: TGTGCCAGCAGCCCAGGGTGGGGATATGGCTACACCTTC. This codes for CASSPGWGYGYTF.

Ten or more counts support this clonotype. The chain links TRBV5-1 to TRBJ2-6; TRBD2 matches 7 bases. V lost 0 bases and J lost 1; bases outside the gene matches: 4. Per the germline V gene, CDR1 is SGHRS and CDR2 is YFSETQ. This CDR3 spans 17 amino acids. The CDR3 loop reads CASSLVASGSGANVLTF. The CDR3 region has the DNA TGCGCCAGCAGCTTGGTCGCTAGCGGTTCTGGGGCCAACGTCCTGACTTTC.

This clonotype has ten or more counts. The CDR3 region has the DNA TGTGCCAGCAGTGAATCTGGGCGAGTCACCGGGGAGCTGTTTTTT. Amino acid sequence: CASSESGRVTGELFF. The chain is built from TRBV6-1 and TRBJ2-2, with unresolved D. The V gene lost 2 bases and the J gene lost 4 bases, with 11 bases spanning the gap. The germline V gene has CDR1 MNHNS and CDR2 SASEGT. The CDR3 spans 15 residues.

This clonotype was seen at least ten times. The chain employs TRBV12-3 or TRBV12-4 and TRBJ2-7; possibly TRBD1 or TRBD2 for D (6 bases each). Trimming took 6 bases from V and 2 from J, leaving 14 bases between them. The CDR3 runs 14 residues. The CDR3 sequence: CASRPPGGAYEQYF. The CDR3 DNA is TGTGCCAGCAGACCCCCCGGGGGCGCCTACGAGCAGTACTTC.